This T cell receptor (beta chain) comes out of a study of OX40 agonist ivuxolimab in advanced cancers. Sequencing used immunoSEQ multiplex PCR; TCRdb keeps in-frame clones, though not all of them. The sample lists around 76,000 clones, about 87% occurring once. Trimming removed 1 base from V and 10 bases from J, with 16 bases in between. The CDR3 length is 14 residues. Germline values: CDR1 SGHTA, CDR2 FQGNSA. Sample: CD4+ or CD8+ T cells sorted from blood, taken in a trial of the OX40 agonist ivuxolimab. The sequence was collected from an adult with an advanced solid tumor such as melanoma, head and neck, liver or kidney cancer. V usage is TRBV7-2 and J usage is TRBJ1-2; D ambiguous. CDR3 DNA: TGTGCCAGCAGCTTAGGGCTGCAGACATATCCCTACACCTTC. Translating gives CASSLGLQTYPYTF.